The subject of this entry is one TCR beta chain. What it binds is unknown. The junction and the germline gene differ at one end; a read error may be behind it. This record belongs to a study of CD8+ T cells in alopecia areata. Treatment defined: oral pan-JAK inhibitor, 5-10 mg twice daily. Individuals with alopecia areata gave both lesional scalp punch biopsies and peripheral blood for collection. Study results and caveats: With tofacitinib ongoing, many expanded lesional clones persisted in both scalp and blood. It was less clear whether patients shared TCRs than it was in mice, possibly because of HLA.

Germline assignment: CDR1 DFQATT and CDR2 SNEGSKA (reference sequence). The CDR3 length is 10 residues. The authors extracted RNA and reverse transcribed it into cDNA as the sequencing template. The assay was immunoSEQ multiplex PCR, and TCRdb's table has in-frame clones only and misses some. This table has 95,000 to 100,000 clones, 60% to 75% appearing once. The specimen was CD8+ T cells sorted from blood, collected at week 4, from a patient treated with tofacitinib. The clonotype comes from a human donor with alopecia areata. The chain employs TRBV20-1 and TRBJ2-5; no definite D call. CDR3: CSAPVRDPHF. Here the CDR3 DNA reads TGCAGTGCCCCTGTAAGAGACCCGCACTTC.